The sequence of this T cell receptor beta chain was determined in a study of cytomegalovirus exposure and HLA in healthy donors. Study results and limitations: Cytomegalovirus status was reportedly diagnosed by the classifier with high specificity and sensitivity.

V gave up 1 base and J gave up 7 bases, with 16 bases separating them. Germline V gene sequence: CDR1 KGHSH, CDR2 LQKENI. The length of the CDR3 is 15 residues. The PCR contained 60 Vbeta and 13 Jbeta primers. Original analysis: A follow-up analysis tallied some 80 million unique TCR beta chains, roughly 11 million shared. Method: immunoSEQ multiplex PCR; TCRdb's copy keeps in-frame clones and lacks some. V and J calls and clone size are given by that table; D and trimming were obtained from the DNA. Seen here are under 150,000 clones, about 87% observed once, and the top ten hold 4% to 6.5%. The donors gave bone marrow, and they were healthy. Donors showed nominal health when sampled, although they likely had unrecorded immune exposures. Worth noting for this clone: Its cognate antigen is unknown. The sample contains more than one DNA sequence encoding this CDR3.

The gene calls are TRBV18 and TRBJ1-1; D might be TRBD1 (6 bases). The sequence was obtained from a woman in her twenties or thirties in good health and CMV-seronegative. The material sequenced was PBMCs. In DNA, the CDR3 is TGTGCCAGCTCACCACGAACTCTCAGGGGACGTGAAGCTTTCTTT. Encoded protein: CASSPRTLRGREAFF.